This T cell receptor (beta chain) was sequenced in a study of T cells after yellow fever vaccination. TCRdb fed the 5' RACE reads into MiXCR, producing one record per CDR3 protein. The sample records some 420,000 distinct CDR3 sequences, about 19% being singletons. This clonotype has just a few counts. V lost 5 bases, J lost 4 bases, and 3 bases stayed unmatched. The CDR3 has 15 residues. This receptor was obtained from a man in his late teens or twenties who received the YFV17D yellow fever vaccine. Material: PBMCs, obtained before the yellow fever booster vaccination. The chain links TRBV12-3 or TRBV12-4 to TRBJ2-1; 12 positions agree with TRBD2. The CDR3 is CASSPLAGGYNEQFF. In DNA, the CDR3 is TGTGCCAGCAGTCCTCTAGCGGGGGGGTACAATGAGCAGTTCTTC.